The entry below describes one T cell receptor beta chain. This receptor's antigen is unknown. Base qualities are missing; no much larger clone stands one base away. The library was prepared using the immunoSEQ multiplex PCR assay. In TCRdb, the immuneACCESS table is reduced to in-frame sequences with V and J assigned. These tables do not hold every clone; where another copy was compared, an unresolved V gene accounts for under half, and the others remain unexplained. This sample lists 80,000 to 130,000 clones; approximately 90% were detected once. The ten top clones hold 0.95% to 1.5% of the sample. The entry originates in a study of T cell changes during pregnancy in multiple sclerosis (dated by TCRdb to 2018 to 2020). Regarding the complete study: In women with multiple sclerosis, the researchers looked at how the T cell repertoire shifted as pregnancy progressed.

The germline ends are 13 bases apart after V is trimmed by 4 bases and J by 2 bases. The germline V gene encodes CDR1 SGDLS and CDR2 YYNGEE. Counted from cysteine to phenylalanine, this CDR3 has 15 amino acids. Of all the DNA, just the CDR3 is kept, 45 bases in frame from base 1. The sequences come from peripheral blood, collected in the second trimester of pregnancy. The receptor chain draws on TRBV9 and TRBJ1-3; the D gene cannot be named for sure. This sequence was found in a female donor with multiple sclerosis, enrolled in a pregnancy study. The DNA sequence reads TGTGCCAGCAGCCCCCGAGAGGGTCCTGGAAACACCATATATTTT. Its protein is CASSPREGPGNTIYF.